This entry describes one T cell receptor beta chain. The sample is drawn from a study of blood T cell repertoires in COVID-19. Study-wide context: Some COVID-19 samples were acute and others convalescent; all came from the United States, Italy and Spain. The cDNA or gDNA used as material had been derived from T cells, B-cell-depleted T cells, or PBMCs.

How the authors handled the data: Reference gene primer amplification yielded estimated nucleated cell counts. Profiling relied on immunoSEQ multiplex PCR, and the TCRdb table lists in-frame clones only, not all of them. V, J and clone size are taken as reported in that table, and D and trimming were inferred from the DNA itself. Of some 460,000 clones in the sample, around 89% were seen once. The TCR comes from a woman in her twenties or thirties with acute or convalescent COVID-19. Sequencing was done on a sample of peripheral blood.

The CDR3 loop is CASKRQGVANQPQHF. The CDR3 DNA follows: TGTGCCAGCAAACGACAGGGGGTGGCCAATCAGCCCCAGCATTTT. This chain links TRBV2 with TRBJ1-5, with 9 bases matching TRBD1. CDR1 is SNHLY and CDR2 is FYNNEI in the germline V gene. Germline trimming cut 7 bases from V and 3 bases from J; bases unmatched to any gene: 7. This CDR3 is 15 amino acids long.